This T cell receptor beta chain was observed in a study of T-cell memory formation after mild COVID-19. The overall study: Largely donor-specific sequence clusters came from a couple of donors. General observations from the study: Pre-infection memory held some responding clones, suggesting pre-existing cross-reactive T cells responded.

Germline loops: CDR1 SNHLY, CDR2 FYNNEI. V gave up 10 bases and J gave up 5 bases, with 19 bases separating them. The CDR3 is made up of 14 amino acids. TCRdb redid the calling of the 5' RACE reads with MiXCR, one entry per CDR3 protein. The profile shows under 650,000 distinct CDR3 sequences, approximately 19% of them singletons. This clonotype was detected a few times. Its antigen is not known. The clonotype comes from an adult woman who had mild COVID-19 (a few samples of this study predate the infection). Cell type and time point are not known. The chain has TRBV2 and TRBJ2-3; tentatively, D is TRBD1 (6 bases). The sample comprised PBMCs or a T cell subset sorted from them (not recorded which). CDR3 sequence (DNA): TGTGCCACCTCGGACAGATTTGGTGGAGATACGCAGTATTTT. Translating gives CATSDRFGGDTQYF. The full variable domain, with the rest looked up from reference TRBV2 and TRBJ2-3, is EPEVTQTPSHQVTQMGQEVILRCVPISNHLYFYWYRQILGQKVEFLVSFYNNEISEKSEIFDDQFSVERPDGSNFTLKIRSTKLEDSAMYFCATSDRFGGDTQYFGPGTRLTVL.